This TCR beta chain was observed in a study of blood T cell repertoires in COVID-19. Study at large: Researchers got acute and convalescent COVID-19 samples from the United States, Italy and Spain.

Original methodology: It was from reference gene primer amplification that nucleated cell counts were estimated. Clones were sequenced by immunoSEQ multiplex PCR, and TCRdb holds only the in-frame ones, with some missing. The V and J calls and clone size come from that table; D and trimming were worked out from the DNA. The table includes 140,000 to 150,000 clones, 87% detected once. CDR1 and CDR2 (germline): SGHTS, YDEGEE. This CDR3 has 14 amino acids. Trimming took 2 bases from V and 5 from J; bases not matched to a gene: 3. Sequencing used peripheral blood. The TCR comes from a man older than 75 with acute or convalescent COVID-19. This chain links TRBV5-8 with TRBJ2-3, with 9 bases lining up with TRBD2. As DNA, the CDR3 is TGTGCCAGCAGCTTCGGACTAGCGAGAGATACGCAGTATTTT. This encodes CASSFGLARDTQYF.